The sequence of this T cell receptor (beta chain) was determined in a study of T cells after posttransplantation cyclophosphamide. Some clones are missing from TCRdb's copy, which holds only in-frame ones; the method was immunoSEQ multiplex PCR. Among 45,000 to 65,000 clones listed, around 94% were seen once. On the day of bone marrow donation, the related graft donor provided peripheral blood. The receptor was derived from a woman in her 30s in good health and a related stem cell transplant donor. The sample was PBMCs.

The CDR3 sequence is CAIGGTSIGSYNEQFF. The CDR3 coding sequence is TGTGCCATCGGGGGGACTAGCATAGGGTCCTACAATGAGCAGTTCTTC. The chain carries TRBV10-3 and TRBJ2-1; 9 bases align to TRBD2. Losses at the gene ends were 8 bases for V and 1 base for J; bases not matched to a gene: 9. In germline, CDR1 is ENHRY, CDR2 SYGVKD. There are 16 residues in the CDR3.